These 30 T cell receptor beta chains share one sample of origin, sequenced in a study of blood T cell repertoires in COVID-19. Clones were sequenced by immunoSEQ multiplex PCR, and TCRdb holds only the in-frame ones, with some missing. The profile covers some 400,000 clones, with approximately 89% appearing a single time and 1.3% taken by the ten largest. The sequencing input was PBMCs or T cells enriched from blood (not recorded which). The receptors come from a man younger than 45 who had recovered from COVID-19.

This clone has a handful of counts. The rearrangement joins TRBV3-1 (or the pseudogene TRBV3-2) to TRBJ1-1, with 7 positions matching TRBD1. Germline trimming cut 4 bases from V and 1 base from J; bases unmatched to any gene: 3. The CDR3 sequence is 14 residues long. Germline CDR1 LGHDT, CDR2 YNNKEL (reference sequence). The CDR3 DNA reads TGTGCCAGCAGCCTGGGACAGACGAACACTGAAGCTTTCTTT. Its translation is CASSLGQTNTEAFF.

This chain links TRBV11-2 with TRBJ2-7, with 9 nucleotides matching TRBD1. CDR3 length: 13 residues. Trimming took 6 bases from V and 2 from J; bases not matched to a gene: 2. The germline V gene has CDR1 SGHAT and CDR2 FQNNGV. In nucleotides, the CDR3 is TGTGCCAGCAGTTGGGACAGGGCCTACGAGCAGTACTTC. This gives the protein CASSWDRAYEQYF.

This clone has just one count. CDR3: CASSSGTDTQYF. For the CDR3, the DNA is TGTGCCAGTAGTAGCGGCACAGATACGCAGTATTTT. J is TRBJ2-3 and V is TRBV19, with unresolved D. Germline loops: CDR1 LNHDA, CDR2 SQIVND (reference sequence). Trimming cost V 4 bases and J 1 base, with 3 bases left between them. This CDR3 spans 12 amino acids.

The chain has TRBV12-3 or TRBV12-4 and TRBJ2-2; D not resolved. This CDR3 comprises 11 residues. Trimming took off 3 bases at V and 7 bases at J, with 3 bases between the two ends. The CDR3 coding sequence is TGTGCCAGCAGTTTCGGCGGGGAGCTGTTTTTT. Protein: CASSFGGELFF.

The rearrangement links TRBV5-6 to TRBJ1-1; 7 bases are shared with TRBD1. J gave up 3 bases and V 2 bases, and 10 bases lay outside the gene matches. CDR3 length: 16 amino acids. Per the germline V gene, CDR1 is SGHDT and CDR2 is YYEEEE. This chain's CDR3 is CASSFPLGTEDTEAFF. CDR3 in DNA: TGTGCCAGCAGCTTTCCCCTAGGGACAGAGGACACTGAAGCTTTCTTT.

The V and J genes are TRBV7-9 and TRBJ2-2, with a tentative D call TRBD2 (5 bases). CDR3 length equals 14 residues. Trimming shortened V by 3 bases and J by 7 bases, and 12 bases separated the two germline ends. Per germline, CDR1 SEHNR and CDR2 FQNEAQ (reference sequence). CDR3 loop: CASSFPDRGGELFF. CDR3 nucleotide sequence: TGTGCCAGCAGCTTTCCCGATCGGGGCGGGGAGCTGTTTTTT.

The table lists this clone with a few counts. V and J are TRBV7-2 and TRBJ1-1, with a weak D call TRBD1 (6 bases). From germline, CDR1 is SGHTA and CDR2 FQGNSA. V was cut by 5 bases and J by 4 bases, with 14 bases left in between. The CDR3 has 14 amino acids. The CDR3 sequence is CASSLQGMSTEAFF. CDR3 coding DNA: TGTGCCAGCAGCCTACAGGGTATGAGCACTGAAGCTTTCTTT.

The chain carries TRBV18 and TRBJ2-2, with TRBD1 as a possible D gene (5 bases). Between the trimmed V and J ends, which lost 3 bases and 6 bases, there was a span of 11 bases. The CDR3 spans 14 residues. Germline CDR1 reads KGHSH; CDR2 reads LQKENI. Here the CDR3 DNA reads TGTGCCAGCTCACCTCCGACAGCCGCCGGGGAGCTGTTTTTT. Protein sequence: CASSPPTAAGELFF.

The V gene is TRBV9, the J gene TRBJ2-7; D may be TRBD2 (7 bases). V gave up 3 bases and J gave up 2 bases, with 15 bases separating them. The germline V gene has CDR1 SGDLS and CDR2 YYNGEE. The CDR3 totals 15 residues. The CDR3 nucleotides read TGTGCCAGCAGCGGGACGGAGGGGGGGACCTACGAGCAGTACTTC. Residues: CASSGTEGGTYEQYF. Filled out from reference TRBV9 and TRBJ2-7, the complete variable domain reads DSGVTQTPKHLITATGQRVTLRCSPRSGDLSVYWYQQSLDQGLQFLIQYYNGEERAKGNILERFSAQQFPDLHSELNLSSLELGDSALYFCASSGTEGGTYEQYFGPGTRLTVT.

This sequence joins TRBV30 and TRBJ2-1, with 13 bases lining up with TRBD2. V was pared by 3 bases and J by 5 bases, with 4 bases of the junction left unmatched. The CDR3 has 15 residues. Germline V gives CDR1 GTSNPN, CDR2 SVGIG (reference sequence). The CDR3 protein is CAWRPGTSGNNEQFF. DNA for the CDR3: TGTGCCTGGAGGCCCGGGACTAGCGGGAACAATGAGCAGTTCTTC.

The chain carries TRBV7-8 and TRBJ1-1, with D possibly TRBD1 on 5 matching bases. Germline V lookup: CDR1 SGHVS, CDR2 FQNEAQ. Trimming took 10 bases from V and 1 from J, leaving 16 bases between them. This CDR3 is 14 amino acids long. The CDR3 DNA follows: TGTGCCACCGTTGCGGGGGAGGCGAACACTGAAGCTTTCTTT. It yields the protein CATVAGEANTEAFF.

V usage is TRBV19 and J usage is TRBJ1-2; D is undetermined. Trimming took off 3 bases at V and 8 bases at J, with 16 bases between the two ends. The CDR3 loop spans 14 amino acids. Germline CDR1 and CDR2: LNHDA and SQIVND (reference sequence). CDR3 in DNA: TGTGCCAGTAGTATCCCAGGATTTATGGTCGGCTACACCTTC. Its translation: CASSIPGFMVGYTF.

J is TRBJ1-1 and V is TRBV21-1. TRBV21-1 is designated a pseudogene. This CDR3 is built from 17 residues. The CDR3 region is CASSKSEERGGNTEAFF. As DNA, the CDR3 is TGTGCCAGCAGCAAAAGTGAGGAAAGGGGGGGGAACACTGAAGCTTTCTTT.

The V gene is TRBV19, the J gene TRBJ2-2; weak D call: TRBD2 (6 bases). The CDR3 runs 15 residues. Germline V lookup: CDR1 LNHDA, CDR2 SQIVND (reference sequence). V lost 2 bases, J lost 5 bases, and 12 bases lay in between. The CDR3 loop reads CASSITSGVTGELFF. The CDR3 DNA sequence: TGTGCCAGTAGTATAACGTCGGGGGTGACCGGGGAGCTGTTTTTT.

The chain links TRBV7-2 to TRBJ1-4; a possible D gene is TRBD1 (5 bases). The CDR3 loop spans 14 amino acids. Trimming shortened V by 5 bases and J by 5 bases, and 12 bases separated the two germline ends. Germline V gene sequence: CDR1 SGHTA, CDR2 FQGNSA. The CDR3 nucleotides are TGTGCCAGCAGCATCTGGGGGGGAAATGAAAAACTGTTTTTT. It specifies CASSIWGGNEKLFF.

The chain uses TRBV6-5 and TRBJ1-2; TRBD1 matches 7 bases. V lost 6 bases and J lost 6; bases outside the gene matches: 7. The germline CDR1 and CDR2 sequences are MNHEY and SVGAGI. The CDR3 spans 13 residues. CDR3 DNA: TGTGCCAGCAGGATAACAGGGGATGATGGCTACACCTTC. It encodes CASRITGDDGYTF.

This clone occurred once. The CDR3 region has the DNA TGTGCCAGCACTGCAGACACATGGGAGAGTGGCTACACCTTC. It yields the protein CASTADTWESGYTF. The chain joins TRBV9 to TRBJ1-2; D uncertain. This CDR3 spans 14 amino acids. The germline gives CDR1 SGDLS, CDR2 YYNGEE. Deletions cut 6 bases from V and 7 bases from J, with 19 bases between.

CDR3 DNA: TGTGCCAGCAGTTCAGACAGGGGACGAGATACGCAGTATTTT. Translated: CASSSDRGRDTQYF. The chain recombines TRBV6-5 with TRBJ2-3, with TRBD1 identical over 8 bases. With V trimmed by 4 bases and J by 5 bases, 5 bases remained unmatched. This CDR3 is 14 amino acids long. Germline CDR1 is MNHEY and CDR2 is SVGAGI.

V usage is TRBV7-2 and J usage is TRBJ2-1; 7 bases match TRBD2. The V and J ends lost 3 bases and 3 bases, in that order; junction bases with no gene match: 5. This CDR3 has 15 amino acids. Germline lookup yields CDR1 SGHTA and CDR2 FQGNSA. CDR3 in amino acids: CASSFLRTSYNEQFF. The CDR3 nucleotides are TGTGCCAGCAGCTTCCTCCGGACTAGCTACAATGAGCAGTTCTTC.

The genes are TRBV4-3 and TRBJ2-1; 7 nucleotides align to TRBD2. V shed 0 bases, J shed 5 bases, and the junction held 7 bases outside the gene matches. This CDR3 has 16 residues. The germline V gene has CDR1 LGHNA and CDR2 YSLEER. Written as DNA, the CDR3 is TGCGCCAGCAGCCAAGAAGGACTAGAGGGGCACAATGAGCAGTTCTTC. Translating it yields CASSQEGLEGHNEQFF.

Only one count was recorded for this clone. V and J are TRBV30 and TRBJ2-7, with 9 bases lining up with TRBD1. The V and J ends lost 2 bases and 2 bases, in that order; junction bases with no gene match: 4. CDR1 GTSNPN and CDR2 SVGIG come from the germline V gene (reference sequence). This CDR3 comprises 14 residues. The CDR3 spells CAWSMGQGPYEQYF. CDR3 DNA: TGTGCCTGGAGTATGGGACAGGGTCCCTACGAGCAGTACTTC. Full variable domain (remainder filled in from reference TRBV30 and TRBJ2-7): SQTIHQWPATLVQPVGSPLSLECTVEGTSNPNLYWYRQAAGRGLQLLFYSVGIGQISSEVPQNLSASRPQDRQFILSSKKLLLSDSGFYLCAWSMGQGPYEQYFGPGTRLTVT.

The rearrangement uses TRBV4-1 and TRBJ1-1, with a tentative D call TRBD1 (6 bases). Trimming pared 6 bases from V and 4 bases from J, leaving 24 bases between. The germline V gene has CDR1 MGHRA and CDR2 YSYEKL. There are 17 residues in the CDR3. CDR3 DNA: TGCGCCAGCAGTCGACGAACCGCCGGGACAACCAGCACTGAAGCTTTCTTT. It encodes CASSRRTAGTTSTEAFF.

The chain links TRBV18 to TRBJ1-1; D possibly corresponds to TRBD1 (6 bases). Germline-derived CDR1 and CDR2 are KGHSH and LQKENI. CDR3 length: 12 residues. Trimming pared 11 bases from V and 5 bases from J, leaving 15 bases between. The CDR3 DNA reads TGTGCCGGGTCAGGGGCTTCGACTGAAGCTTTCTTT. It codes for CAGSGASTEAFF. Drawing the rest from reference TRBV18 and TRBJ1-1, the complete variable domain is NAGVMQNPRHLVRRRGQEARLRCSPMKGHSHVYWYRQLPEEGLKFMVYLQKENIIDESGMPKERFSAEFPKEGPSILRIQQVVRGDSAAYFCAGSGASTEAFFGQGTRLTVV.

The J gene is TRBJ1-4, the V gene TRBV7-9; the match to TRBD1 covers 9 bases. From germline, CDR1 is SEHNR and CDR2 FQNEAQ (reference sequence). The CDR3 is 15 residues long. V gave up 5 bases and J gave up 3 bases; unmatched junction bases: 4. The DNA of the CDR3 is TGTGCCAGCAGCCGTACAGGGGGCTCTAATGAAAAACTGTTTTTT. This codes for CASSRTGGSNEKLFF.

The J gene is TRBJ2-2, the V gene TRBV7-7; tentatively, D is TRBD1 (5 bases). CDR1 and CDR2 (germline): SSHAT, FNYEAQ (reference sequence). The CDR3 is 14 residues long. Deletions cut 5 bases from V and 5 bases from J, with 12 bases between. The DNA for the CDR3 is TGTGCCAGCAGCCCCGGACATCAGACCGGGGAGCTGTTTTTT. Protein product: CASSPGHQTGELFF.

The gene calls are TRBV6-2 or TRBV6-3 and TRBJ2-1, with 13 bases matching TRBD2. The V segment lost 0 bases and the J segment 7 bases; nucleotides outside the gene matches: 6. Germline CDR1 is MNHEY and CDR2 is SVGEGT. The CDR3 is 17 amino acids. CDR3 DNA sequence: TGTGCCAGCAGTTACTCGACTAGCGGGGGGACGAGGAATGAGCAGTTCTTC. Encoded protein: CASSYSTSGGTRNEQFF.

V usage is TRBV30 and J usage is TRBJ1-1; D is uncertain. CDR1 GTSNPN and CDR2 SVGIG come from the germline V gene (reference sequence). Trimming shortened V by 3 bases and J by 4 bases, and 6 bases separated the two germline ends. This CDR3 is built from 11 residues. As DNA, the CDR3 is TGTGCCTGGAGCTCTTTCACTGAAGCTTTCTTT. Its protein is CAWSSFTEAFF.

This clone was found a few times. This chain links TRBV29-1 with TRBJ1-1; D is ambiguous. The CDR3 has 11 amino acids. Germline assignment: CDR1 SQVTM and CDR2 ANQGSEA. The V gene lost 5 bases and the J gene lost 8 bases, with 12 bases spanning the gap. For the CDR3, the DNA is TGCAGCGTTCATTTAGCTCTAGAAGCTTTCTTT. Translating it yields CSVHLALEAFF. Full variable domain (outside the CDR3, taken from reference TRBV29-1 and TRBJ1-1): SAVISQKPSRDICQRGTSLTIQCQVDSQVTMMFWYRQQPGQSLTLIATANQGSEATYESGFVIDKFPISRPNLTFSTLTVSNMSPEDSSIYLCSVHLALEAFFGQGTRLTVV.

This clone turned up a few times. This chain links TRBV29-1 with TRBJ2-2; 7 nucleotides line up with TRBD1. Unmatched junction bases numbered 5, after V lost 6 bases and J lost 4 bases. The CDR3 has 13 amino acids. Germline V lookup: CDR1 SQVTM, CDR2 ANQGSEA. The CDR3 region has the DNA TGCAGCGTGACAGGGCTGGGCACCGGGGAGCTGTTTTTT. Amino acids: CSVTGLGTGELFF.

The chain combines TRBV30 with TRBJ2-2; 7 nucleotides match TRBD1. This CDR3 has 12 residues. Germline CDR1 and CDR2: GTSNPN and SVGIG (reference sequence). The trim removed 6 bases at V and 5 bases at J, leaving 3 bases unmatched. This chain's CDR3 is CACGTATGELFF. The CDR3 DNA reads TGTGCCTGTGGGACAGCTACCGGGGAGCTGTTTTTT. The entire variable domain, with the rest obtained from reference TRBV30 and TRBJ2-2, is as follows: SQTIHQWPATLVQPVGSPLSLECTVEGTSNPNLYWYRQAAGRGLQLLFYSVGIGQISSEVPQNLSASRPQDRQFILSSKKLLLSDSGFYLCACGTATGELFFGEGSRLTVL.